One and the same sample provided the 26 T cell receptor beta chains below, sequenced in a study of T cells after yellow fever vaccination (dated by TCRdb to the late 2010s). The method behind the library was 5' RACE. TCRdb names Illumina HiSeq 2500 as the instrument used. Through fastp at Q25 and MiXCR, TCRdb rebuilt clones from the public reads, retaining in-frame beta chains. For every CDR3 protein sequence, its rows merge into one entry that carries the most common genes and DNA. Within this sample are 600,000 to 750,000 distinct CDR3 sequences, with around 12% of them counted one time only. The ten largest account for just under 15% of the sample. Interpreted using the paper, the treatment or condition label stands for: live attenuated yellow fever vaccine strain. Sequenced here: PBMCs, sampled on the day of the yellow fever booster vaccination. The receptors were gathered from a man younger than 40 who received the YFV17D yellow fever vaccine.

This clonotype turned up a few times. The rearrangement joins TRBV18 to TRBJ2-5; unclear D gene. CDR1 is KGHSH and CDR2 is LQKENI in the germline V gene. The CDR3 contains 14 residues. V was cut by 0 bases and J by 5 bases, with 10 bases left in between. The CDR3 spells CASSPPIVLETQYF. DNA for the CDR3: TGTGCCAGCTCACCACCCATAGTTTTGGAGACCCAGTACTTC.

This clonotype was seen only a few times. At one end the junction does not follow the germline gene, possibly because of a read error. The V and J genes are TRBV28 and TRBJ2-5; D is uncertain. The CDR3 is 13 amino acids. Germline V CDR1 and CDR2: MDHEN, SYDVKM. The CDR3 bases are TGTGCCAGCAGTTTCGGGCTTGAGCTGCTACAGAACTTC. The encoded protein is CASSFGLELLQNF.

This clonotype has just a few counts. The chain couples TRBV6-5 to TRBJ2-7; 12 nucleotides agree with TRBD2. J lost 6 bases, V lost 0 bases, and 6 bases had no gene match. Per germline, CDR1 MNHEY and CDR2 SVGAGI. CDR3 length: 16 residues. Here the CDR3 DNA reads TGTGCCAGCAGTTACTCCAGACTAGCGGGAGTCGCCGAGCAGTACTTC. Amino acids: CASSYSRLAGVAEQYF.

As for this clonotype: Mismatch with germline at one junction end may stem from a read error. The chain couples TRBV12-3 or TRBV12-4 to TRBJ2-3; no firm D call. There are 12 residues in the CDR3. The CDR3 region is CANSLDGDTQYF. DNA for the CDR3: TGTGCCAACAGTTTGGATGGGGATACGCAGTATTTT.

The V call is TRBV7-9, the J call TRBJ2-7; TRBD2 matches 10 bases. The length of the CDR3 is 16 residues. The V and J ends lost 2 bases and 5 bases, in that order; junction bases with no gene match: 9. Germline lookup yields CDR1 SEHNR and CDR2 FQNEAQ (reference sequence). CDR3: CASSLTSLGLADEQYF. In nucleotides, the CDR3 is TGTGCCAGCAGCTTAACGTCCCTAGGACTAGCGGACGAGCAGTACTTC.

This sequence joins TRBV6-1 and TRBJ1-2, with D maybe TRBD1 (6 bases). The V end lost 4 bases, the J end lost 8 bases, and 14 bases lay between the germline ends. Germline lookup yields CDR1 MNHNS and CDR2 SASEGT. The CDR3 runs 13 residues. The CDR3 spells CASSATGRQGYTF. DNA for the CDR3: TGTGCCAGCAGTGCAACAGGGAGGCAAGGCTACACCTTC.

This clonotype appeared many times. The V and J genes are TRBV11-2 and TRBJ2-7; 13 nucleotides agree with TRBD2. CDR1 is SGHAT, CDR2 FQNNGV, per germline. Germline trimming cut 5 bases from V and 3 bases from J; bases unmatched to any gene: 13. The CDR3 covers 18 residues. The CDR3 DNA reads as TGTGCCAGCAGCCGGACATTAGGACTAGCGGGAGATAGCTACGAGCAGTACTTC. Translating it yields CASSRTLGLAGDSYEQYF.

This clonotype was seen only a few times. V and J are TRBV24-1 and TRBJ2-1, with TRBD2 identical over 14 bases. Per the germline V gene, CDR1 is KGHDR and CDR2 is SFDVKD. The junction had 7 bases not matched to a gene; V was cut back by 3 bases and J by 7 bases. The CDR3 runs to 17 residues. The CDR3 DNA sequence: TGTGCCACCAGTGATCGACTGGGGACTAGCGGGAGTAATGAGCAGTTCTTC. This encodes CATSDRLGTSGSNEQFF.

The rearrangement uses TRBV7-6 and TRBJ2-7; 7 nucleotides align to TRBD1. V lost 3 bases and J lost 2; bases outside the gene matches: 7. The length of the CDR3 is 15 residues. CDR1 and CDR2 from the germline V gene are SGHVS and FNYEAQ. CDR3 sequence: CASSFSVGQAYEQYF. CDR3 in DNA: TGTGCCAGCAGCTTCAGCGTCGGACAGGCCTACGAGCAGTACTTC.

The chain employs TRBV7-2 and TRBJ2-7; a possible D gene is TRBD2 (5 bases). This CDR3 has 14 amino acids. V was shortened by 1 base and J by 2 bases, with 9 bases between the two germline ends. Germline CDR1 and CDR2: SGHTA and FQGNSA. As DNA, the CDR3 is TGTGCCAGCAGCTTAGGGAGGCTAGCCTACGAGCAGTACTTC. Translation gives CASSLGRLAYEQYF.

This clonotype was seen more than once but under ten times. The chain has TRBV30 and TRBJ2-4; D is undetermined. CDR3 length: 15 amino acids. Trimming shortened V by 0 bases and J by 1 base, and 10 bases separated the two germline ends. Germline CDR1 GTSNPN, CDR2 SVGIG (reference sequence). The CDR3 protein is CAWSVDRLAKNIQYF. DNA of the CDR3: TGTGCCTGGAGTGTAGACCGATTGGCCAAAAACATTCAGTACTTC.

A word on this clonotype: A much larger clone differs from this one at a single base, so this may be a read error. The chain carries TRBV3-1 and TRBJ2-7, with D uncertain. Germline V CDR1 and CDR2: LGHDT, YNNKEL (reference sequence). The CDR3 extends over 15 amino acids. The CDR3 DNA reads as TGTGCCTGCAGCCAAGTCGGATTCCCATCCTACGAGCAGTACTTC. Amino acid sequence: CACSQVGFPSYEQYF.

The rearrangement uses TRBV12-3 or TRBV12-4 and TRBJ2-3; TRBD2 agrees at 10 bases. V was clipped by 11 bases and J by 0 bases; unmatched bases: 17. The CDR3 runs to 18 residues. CDR3 sequence: CAFSREVSGRTSTDTQYF. The CDR3 DNA reads as TGTGCCTTCAGTCGGGAAGTTAGCGGGAGGACTAGCACAGATACGCAGTATTTT.

This clonotype was detected only a few times. The rearrangement links TRBV7-2 to TRBJ2-5; weak D call: TRBD1 (5 bases). The V gene's germline CDR1 is SGHTA and CDR2 FQGNSA. Trimming shortened V by 9 bases and J by 5 bases, and 19 bases separated the two germline ends. The CDR3 extends over 14 amino acids. CDR3 bases: TGTGCCAGTGCAGGGCGGAACCCAGGGGAGACCCAGTACTTC. Translated, it gives CASAGRNPGETQYF.

The chain joins TRBV11-2 to TRBJ1-2, with unresolved D. The germline V and J ends were trimmed by 5 bases and 3 bases, with 16 bases remaining between them. Germline V gives CDR1 SGHAT, CDR2 FQNNGV. The CDR3 is 15 amino acids. The CDR3: CASSNYDAIDYGYTF. CDR3 DNA sequence: TGTGCCAGCAGCAACTATGATGCTATAGACTATGGCTACACCTTC.

The chain couples TRBV2 to TRBJ2-7, with a possible D match to TRBD1 (6 bases). The V gene lost 6 bases and the J gene lost 6 bases, with 12 bases spanning the gap. In germline, CDR1 is SNHLY, CDR2 FYNNEI. The length of the CDR3 is 12 residues. In DNA, the CDR3 is TGTGCCAGCAGACCGGGACACGTCGAGCAGTACTTC. This encodes CASRPGHVEQYF.

The rearrangement joins TRBV29-1 to TRBJ2-7, with 7 nucleotides matching TRBD1. Germline assignment: CDR1 SQVTM and CDR2 ANQGSEA. The trim removed 2 bases at V and 7 bases at J, leaving 8 bases unmatched. CDR3 length: 13 amino acids. CDR3 sequence (DNA): TGCAGCGTTGAATTAACAGGGGACGGGGAGCAGTACTTC. This translates into CSVELTGDGEQYF.

The V call is TRBV20-1, the J call TRBJ2-3, with 10 bases matching TRBD2. Germline lookup yields CDR1 DFQATT and CDR2 SNEGSKA (reference sequence). CDR3 length: 13 amino acids. For the CDR3, the DNA is TGCAGCATAGCGGGAGGTCGCACAGATACGCAGTATTTT. Encoded protein: CSIAGGRTDTQYF.

This clonotype was seen ten or more times. V gene TRBV7-2 combines with J gene TRBJ2-3, with D perhaps TRBD1 (5 bases). V was pared by 7 bases and J by 4 bases, with 12 bases between. This CDR3 spans 13 amino acids. CDR1 is SGHTA and CDR2 is FQGNSA in the germline V gene. CDR3 coding DNA: TGTGCCAGCACCCAGCAGGGCCCAGATACGCAGTATTTT. Residues: CASTQQGPDTQYF.

This clonotype was found a few times. The J gene is TRBJ1-2, the V gene TRBV5-6, with a weak D call TRBD1 (5 bases). This CDR3 contains 13 residues. Per germline, CDR1 SGHDT and CDR2 YYEEEE. Trimming stripped 6 bases from V and 11 bases from J, with 20 bases between. The DNA for the CDR3 is TGTGCCAGCATTCGGGGGGACCTCAGCTTATACACCTTC. Amino acids: CASIRGDLSLYTF.

This clonotype was found a few times. The rearrangement uses TRBV20-1 and TRBJ2-7; D might be TRBD1 (5 bases). This CDR3 is built from 14 residues. Between the trimmed V and J ends, which lost 0 bases and 2 bases, there was a span of 11 bases. The V gene's germline CDR1 is DFQATT and CDR2 SNEGSKA (reference sequence). CDR3 sequence: CSARDWGSAYEQYF. CDR3 in DNA: TGCAGTGCTAGAGATTGGGGCTCAGCCTACGAGCAGTACTTC.

The V gene is TRBV20-1, the J gene TRBJ1-1; D possibly corresponds to TRBD1 (5 bases). Germline V gives CDR1 DFQATT, CDR2 SNEGSKA (reference sequence). V was trimmed by 6 bases and J by 0 bases, leaving 11 bases between them. This CDR3 is 13 amino acids long. This chain's CDR3 is CSASRDLNTEAFF. For the CDR3, the DNA is TGCAGTGCAAGCAGGGATTTGAACACTGAAGCTTTCTTT.

The chain uses TRBV4-2 and TRBJ2-7, with 16 bases matching TRBD2. The length of the CDR3 is 16 residues. Losses at the gene ends were 0 bases for V and 4 bases for J; bases not matched to a gene: 0. Germline-derived CDR1 and CDR2 are LGHNA and YNFKEQ. The CDR3 bases are TGTGCCAGCAGCCAAGAGGGACTAGCGGGAGGGTACGAGCAGTACTTC. This encodes CASSQEGLAGGYEQYF.

This clonotype was counted once. The gene calls are TRBV20-1 and TRBJ1-5, with D possibly matching TRBD1 (6 bases). Germline values: CDR1 DFQATT, CDR2 SNEGSKA (reference sequence). The length of the CDR3 is 14 residues. Trimming left V 1 base short and J 3 bases short, with 10 bases between. Written as DNA, the CDR3 is TGCAGTGCTAGAGCAGGGGTGAACAATCAGCCCCAGCATTTT. It codes for CSARAGVNNQPQHF.

This clonotype has more than one count but fewer than ten. The J gene is TRBJ1-5, the V gene TRBV12-3 or TRBV12-4; D ambiguous. This CDR3 is built from 14 residues. The V gene lost 6 bases and the J gene lost 7 bases, with 16 bases spanning the gap. The CDR3 spells CASSTDPGRQPQHF. CDR3 in DNA: TGTGCCAGCAGCACGGACCCCGGTCGGCAGCCCCAGCATTTT.

V and J are TRBV10-2 and TRBJ2-3; 13 positions match TRBD2. CDR1 is WSHSY and CDR2 is SAAADI in the germline V gene. This CDR3 has 16 residues. V shed 6 bases and J 3 bases; nucleotides not matched to a gene: 6. CDR3 sequence reads: CASRRTSGRTTDTQYF. The CDR3 DNA reads as TGCGCCAGCAGAAGGACTAGCGGGAGAACGACAGATACGCAGTATTTT.